The T cell receptor beta chain under discussion was sequenced for a study of T cell responses to AZD1222 COVID-19 vaccine. Profiled with immunoSEQ multiplex PCR; TCRdb holds only in-frame clones, not every one. This table has some 99,000 clones, over 80% appearing once. V was shortened by 4 bases and J by 2 bases, with 7 bases between the two germline ends. Germline CDR1 is SGHRS and CDR2 is YFSETQ. The CDR3 is 13 residues long. The chain combines TRBV5-1 with TRBJ2-1, with unresolved D. The sequencing here drew on peripheral blood, taken on day 0 of AZD1222 vaccination. This clonotype originated in an adult in good health. The CDR3 DNA is TGCGCCAGCAGCCAGGCTACCTACAATGAGCAGTTCTTC. Its protein is CASSQATYNEQFF.